Below, 25 T cell receptor beta chains from the same sample are listed, as sequenced in a study of T cells in women clearing cervical HPV infection. Some clones are missing from TCRdb's copy, which holds only in-frame ones; the method was immunoSEQ multiplex PCR. This repertoire includes under 45,000 clones. The sequenced sample consisted of blood buffy coat. Receptor source: a woman between 18 and 69 years old with a cervical HPV16 infection that either progressed to CIN3+ or cleared (not recorded which).

A remark on this clone: The sequenced fragment ends 3 residues before the CDR3 boundary, so the rest is inferred from the germline J gene. The rearrangement joins TRBV18 to TRBJ2-4, with D possibly matching TRBD2 (5 bases). From germline, CDR1 is KGHSH and CDR2 LQKENI. This CDR3 spans 16 amino acids. CDR3 in amino acids: CASSLESGNPNYGQYF. The CDR3 DNA, read in part, is TGTGCCAGCTCACTCGAGAGCGGAAACCCTAACTATGGT.

The CDR3 protein is CASSEGQPSTDTQYF. CDR3 DNA (partial): TGCGCCAGCAGCGAAGGACAGCCTAGCACAGATACG. The chain employs TRBV4-1 and TRBJ2-3; a possible D gene is TRBD1 (6 bases). Read data end 3 residues before the CDR3 end; the end is taken from the germline J gene. Germline CDR1 and CDR2: MGHRA and YSYEKL. The CDR3 totals 15 residues. Trimming left V 5 bases short and J 0 bases short, with 12 bases between.

Remarks on this clone: Read coverage stops 3 residues before the CDR3 terminus; the germline J gene supplies the remainder. The rearrangement joins TRBV19 to TRBJ1-5; unclear D gene. Trimming removed 6 bases at V and 3 bases at J, with 9 bases between. Germline CDR1 and CDR2: LNHDA and SQIVND (reference sequence). This CDR3 contains 13 residues. CDR3 bases read: TGTGCCAGTAGCCAACAGATCAATCAGCCC. It encodes CASSQQINQP. Given in full, the CDR3 is CASSQQINQPQHF.

On this clone: The read terminates 3 residues before the CDR3 end, so the remaining end is supplied by the germline J gene. The J gene is TRBJ2-1, the V gene TRBV19; no definite D call. The germline gives CDR1 LNHDA, CDR2 SQIVND (reference sequence). V was pared by 5 bases and J by 8 bases, with 13 bases between. The CDR3 extends over 13 amino acids. The DNA read from the CDR3 is TGTGCCAGTAGTCCCCTTCTCGCGGATGAG. This sequence encodes CASSPLLADE. The complete CDR3 protein is CASSPLLADEQFF.

Concerning this clone: The read terminates 3 residues ahead of where the CDR3 ends, so the germline J gene completes it. This chain connects TRBV5-6 to TRBJ2-3, with 9 bases identical to TRBD2. Germline loops: CDR1 SGHDT, CDR2 YYEEEE. This CDR3 has 13 amino acids. The covered CDR3 bases are TGTGCCAGCAGCTTGGAGCGGGGGGAGACG. It codes for CASSLERGET. The whole CDR3 protein is CASSLERGETQYF.

Comments on this clone: The CDR3 end lies 3 residues beyond the end of the read and is filled in from the germline J gene. The chain employs TRBV4-2 and TRBJ2-1; TRBD2 matches at 8 bases. This CDR3 is 17 amino acids long. V lost 3 bases, J lost 1 base, and 8 bases stayed unmatched. In germline, CDR1 is LGHNA, CDR2 YNFKEQ. CDR3 DNA (partial): TGTGCCAGCAGCCAGAGCCCCGGGAGGGGGTCCTACAATGAG. Encoded protein: CASSQSPGRGSYNE. The CDR3 in its entirety is CASSQSPGRGSYNEQFF.

Concerning this clone itself: The read gets to within 3 residues of the CDR3 end, and the germline J gene fills in the rest. The V call is TRBV19, the J call TRBJ2-7, with 11 bases that match TRBD2. The trim removed 3 bases at V and 0 bases at J, leaving 7 bases unmatched. Germline-derived CDR1 and CDR2 are LNHDA and SQIVND (reference sequence). The CDR3 runs 17 residues. The DNA read from the CDR3 is TGTGCCAGTAGTATCGTACTAGCGGGAGATGCCTCCTACGAG. It codes for CASSIVLAGDASYE. The full-length CDR3 reads as CASSIVLAGDASYEQYF.

In regard to this clone: The read stops 3 residues short of the end of the CDR3; the missing end is completed from the germline J gene. This chain uses TRBV19 with TRBJ2-2; TRBD1 or TRBD2 may be the D gene (6 bases each). The CDR3 loop spans 14 amino acids. Germline V gene sequence: CDR1 LNHDA, CDR2 SQIVND (reference sequence). This CDR3 is CASSIGPEGEKLFF. CDR3 DNA, as far as it was read: TGTGCCAGTAGTATAGGCCCGGAGGGGGAAAAG.

With respect to this clone: The read ends 3 residues shy of where the CDR3 ends; the end is completed using the germline J gene. The genes are TRBV5-1 and TRBJ2-7, with 8 bases identical to TRBD1. CDR3 length equals 16 residues. The V gene end was trimmed by 2 bases and the J gene end by 2 bases; junction bases not matched to a gene: 9. Germline loops: CDR1 SGHRS, CDR2 YFSETQ. Incomplete CDR3 DNA: TGCGCCAGCAGCTTATTAAAGGACAGGGCAACCTACGAG. Protein: CASSLLKDRATYE. The whole CDR3 region reads CASSLLKDRATYEQYF. The full variable domain, in which reference TRBV5-1 and TRBJ2-7 provide the parts outside the CDR3, is KAGVTQTPRYLIKTRGQQVTLSCSPISGHRSVSWYQQTPGQGLQFLFEYFSETQRNKGNFPGRFSGRQFSNSRSEMNVSTLELGDSALYLCASSLLKDRATYEQYFGPGTRLTVT.

This CDR3 is CASSISGGWGDYTF. The DNA read from the CDR3 is TGTGCCAGTAGTATATCAGGGGGATGGGGTGAC. The chain recombines TRBV19 with TRBJ1-2; TRBD1 aligns across 7 bases. Sequencing ends 3 residues short of the CDR3 end; the germline J gene provides the rest. The CDR3 contains 14 residues. Germline V CDR1 and CDR2: LNHDA, SQIVND (reference sequence).

Remarks on this clone: The read stops 3 residues short of the end of the CDR3; the missing end is completed from the germline J gene. The chain recombines TRBV20-1 with TRBJ2-5; 8 bases are shared with TRBD2. V lost 1 base, J lost 3 bases, and 1 base stayed unmatched. The CDR3 covers 13 residues. CDR1 and CDR2 from the germline V gene are DFQATT and SNEGSKA (reference sequence). CDR3 residues: CSARGGLEETQYF. CDR3 DNA (partial): TGCAGTGCTAGAGGGGGACTAGAAGAGACC.

Turning to this clone: The missing CDR3 end, 3 residues past where the read stops, is filled in from the germline J gene. The rearrangement joins TRBV4-1 to TRBJ2-2; the D gene is possibly TRBD2 (5 bases). The germline gives CDR1 MGHRA, CDR2 YSYEKL. V lost 0 bases and J lost 5, with 13 bases in between. The CDR3 has 16 amino acids. Incomplete CDR3 DNA: TGCGCCAGCAGCCAAGAGGCTGTTCGGGGAACCGGGGAG. This translates into CASSQEAVRGTGE. The CDR3, in full, reads CASSQEAVRGTGELFF.

Remarks on this clone: The CDR3 end falls 3 residues outside the read, so it is completed with the germline J gene. V is TRBV30 and J is TRBJ2-7; 8 bases agree with TRBD1. Trimming removed 0 bases from V and 6 bases from J; junction bases left unmatched: 10. This CDR3 has 15 amino acids. The germline CDR1 and CDR2 sequences are GTSNPN and SVGIG (reference sequence). The CDR3 reads CAWSVDSTGVSEQYF. CDR3 DNA, as far as it was read: TGTGCCTGGAGTGTCGATTCGACAGGGGTGAGCGAG.

As for this clone: The observed sequence ends 3 residues before the CDR3 terminus, with the missing tail filled in from the germline J gene. This chain uses TRBV19 with TRBJ1-6; 7 bases fit TRBD1. Germline values: CDR1 LNHDA, CDR2 SQIVND (reference sequence). CDR3 length equals 14 residues. V was pared by 8 bases and J by 2 bases, with 3 bases of the junction left unmatched. CDR3 DNA, as far as it was read: TGTGCCAGTGGCGGGACAGCCTATAATTCACCC. Translating gives CASGGTAYNSP. The whole CDR3 sequence is CASGGTAYNSPLHF. The whole variable domain, remainder taken from reference TRBV19 and TRBJ1-6, is DGGITQSPKYLFRKEGQNVTLSCEQNLNHDAMYWYRQDPGQGLRLIYYSQIVNDFQKGDIAEGYSVSREKKESFPLTVTSAQKNPTAFYLCASGGTAYNSPLHFGNGTRLTVT.

With regard to this clone: Coverage ceases 3 residues before the CDR3 finishes, and the germline J gene fills in the end. The chain has TRBV20-1 and TRBJ1-2; 8 bases are shared with TRBD1. The CDR3 is 12 amino acids. Looked up from germline, CDR1 is DFQATT and CDR2 is SNEGSKA (reference sequence). The CDR3: CSATPGQESYTF. The DNA read from the CDR3 is TGCAGTGCTACTCCGGGACAGGAATCT.

Worth noting for this clone: The CDR3 goes on 3 residues after the read ends, and that part is filled in from the germline J gene. V is TRBV4-1 and J is TRBJ2-7; D unresolved. The CDR3 consists of 12 residues. V was clipped by 0 bases and J by 5 bases, with 5 bases between them. From germline, CDR1 is MGHRA and CDR2 YSYEKL. CDR3 region: CASSQDGNEQYF. The part of the CDR3 DNA that was read is TGCGCCAGCAGCCAAGACGGTAACGAG.

For this clone: Read data end 3 residues before the CDR3 end; the end is taken from the germline J gene. The rearrangement joins TRBV11-3 to TRBJ1-1; D is unresolved. The CDR3 consists of 14 residues. V lost 2 bases to trimming and J lost 4 bases, with 11 bases between them. Germline V gene sequence: CDR1 SGHNT, CDR2 YENEEA. The sequenced CDR3 bases are TGTGCCAGCAGCTTAAGGTCGGCGGGCACTGAA. This translates into CASSLRSAGTE. The entire CDR3 protein is CASSLRSAGTEAFF.

Points on this clone: The CDR3 end falls 3 residues outside the read, so it is completed with the germline J gene. The J gene is TRBJ1-2, the V gene TRBV7-2, with D perhaps matching TRBD1 (5 bases). Germline lookup yields CDR1 SGHTA and CDR2 FQGNSA. CDR3 size: 15 residues. The part of the CDR3 DNA that was read is TGTGCCAGCAGCTTTCAGGGTCTCTCCTACAATGAC. Translated, it gives CASSFQGLSYND. The entire CDR3 protein is CASSFQGLSYNDYTF.

Notes on this clone: The read is 3 residues too short to cover the CDR3 end, so that end is filled in from the germline J gene. The genes are TRBV20-1 and TRBJ1-6; 7 positions agree with TRBD1. V was clipped by 0 bases and J by 9 bases; unmatched bases: 8. The CDR3 is 15 amino acids. Germline lookup yields CDR1 DFQATT and CDR2 SNEGSKA (reference sequence). Incomplete CDR3 DNA: TGCAGTGCTAGAGAAGAACAGGGGAGCGGTTCACCC. Its translation is CSAREEQGSGSP. The full CDR3 sequence reads CSAREEQGSGSPLHF.

To note about this clone: The CDR3 extends 3 residues past the end of the read, so its final part is completed from the germline J gene. This chain uses TRBV30 with TRBJ2-5; TRBD1 aligns across 7 bases. V lost 4 bases, J lost 4 bases, and 6 bases stayed unmatched. The CDR3 extends over 13 amino acids. CDR1 GTSNPN and CDR2 SVGIG come from the germline V gene (reference sequence). CDR3 sequence: CAWTSGGGETQYF. Partial CDR3 DNA: TGTGCCTGGACATCAGGGGGTGGAGAGACC.

In the case of this clone: The read terminates 3 residues before the CDR3 end, so the remaining end is supplied by the germline J gene. The chain joins TRBV20-1 to TRBJ2-7, with D perhaps TRBD1 (6 bases). Germline values: CDR1 DFQATT, CDR2 SNEGSKA (reference sequence). The CDR3 runs 14 residues. Trimming pared 3 bases from V and 5 bases from J, leaving 17 bases between. CDR3 DNA, as far as it was read: TGCAGTGCTAGGGGGGCCCGACTTGTCGACGAG. Translation: CSARGARLVDE. The whole CDR3 is CSARGARLVDEQYF.

CDR3 amino acids: CASSSWDRSDTQYF. CDR3 DNA, as far as it was read: TGTGCCAGCAGCTCCTGGGACAGGTCAGATACG. The genes are TRBV7-2 and TRBJ2-3; 8 bases agree with TRBD1. The read is 3 residues too short to cover the CDR3 end, so that end is filled in from the germline J gene. Trimming took 4 bases from V and 4 from J; bases not matched to a gene: 4. The germline gives CDR1 SGHTA, CDR2 FQGNSA. The CDR3 is 14 residues long.

For this clone: The read comes to an end 3 residues before the CDR3 does, leaving the germline J gene to fill in the end. The chain recombines TRBV7-7 with TRBJ2-2, with 8 bases that match TRBD1. V was pared by 1 base and J by 5 bases, with 0 bases of the junction left unmatched. The germline V gene has CDR1 SSHAT and CDR2 FNYEAQ (reference sequence). This CDR3 contains 14 residues. CDR3 DNA, as far as it was read: TGTGCCAGCAGCTTAGGACAGGGGACCGGGGAG. Its protein product is CASSLGQGTGE. The whole CDR3 sequence reads CASSLGQGTGELFF.

Of note for this clone: The CDR3 extends 3 residues past the end of the read, so its final part is completed from the germline J gene. The chain links TRBV5-4 to TRBJ1-4; 7 bases line up with TRBD1. The junction had 8 bases not matched to a gene; V was cut back by 3 bases and J by 3 bases. Germline values: CDR1 SGHNT, CDR2 YYREEE (reference sequence). CDR3 size: 16 residues. CDR3 sequence: CASSSALDRSNEKLFF. The CDR3 bases that were read are TGTGCCAGCAGCTCCGCCTTGGACAGGTCTAATGAAAAA.

About this clone itself: One junction end does not reproduce the germline sequence, and a read error may be involved. The CDR3 goes on 3 residues after the read ends, and that part is filled in from the germline J gene. This chain links TRBV20-1 with TRBJ2-7, with 7 bases fitting TRBD2. The germline V gene has CDR1 DFQATT and CDR2 SNEGSKA (reference sequence). The CDR3 covers 13 residues. The sequenced part of the CDR3 DNA is TGCAGTGCTAGAGTGACTAGCTCCAACGAG. Protein: CSARVTSSNE. The whole CDR3 reads CSARVTSSNEQYF.